These 9 T cell receptor beta chains originate from one sample sequenced in a study of blood T cell repertoires in COVID-19. Libraries were prepared by immunoSEQ multiplex PCR; TCRdb keeps only in-frame clonotypes and omits some of them. The sample comprises about 260,000 clones, approximately 89% of which are singletons, and roughly 10% rests with the top ten. The sequenced material came from peripheral blood. All receptors derive from a woman in her 70s with COVID-19, enrolled during active disease.

The J gene is TRBJ1-5, the V gene TRBV19; 9 nucleotides match TRBD1. The CDR3 consists of 15 residues. V lost 4 bases and J lost 7; bases outside the gene matches: 8. Germline loops: CDR1 LNHDA, CDR2 SQIVND (reference sequence). The DNA of the CDR3 is TGTGCCAGTAGTAACAGGGGGCCTGCGAACCAGCCCCAGCATTTT. The encoded protein is CASSNRGPANQPQHF.

In regard to this clone: Its ends do not fully match the called genes, so a read error is possible. The chain joins TRBV7-7 to TRBJ2-2; 15 nucleotides agree with TRBD2. The CDR3 extends over 17 amino acids. In germline, CDR1 is SSHAT, CDR2 FNYEAQ (reference sequence). The CDR3 loop reads CASSSGLAGGLTGELFF. The CDR3 nucleotides read TGTGCTAGCAGCTCGGGACTAGCGGGAGGCCTCACCGGGGAGCTGTTTTTT.

The chain recombines TRBV6-5 with TRBJ2-3; TRBD1 matches 7 bases. This CDR3 has 13 amino acids. V lost 8 bases to trimming and J lost 6 bases; unmatched junction nucleotides: 8. From germline, CDR1 is MNHEY and CDR2 SVGAGI. In DNA, the CDR3 is TGTGCCAGCGGAAAGGGGGCTTCGGATACGCAGTATTTT. Its translation: CASGKGASDTQYF.

The chain is built from TRBV28 and TRBJ2-2; 7 nucleotides match TRBD2. This CDR3 spans 17 amino acids. From germline, CDR1 is MDHEN and CDR2 SYDVKM. With V trimmed by 5 bases and J by 1 base, 10 bases remained unmatched. The CDR3 region has the DNA TGTGCCAGCAGTCCCCCGTGGGGGGGAGGGAACACCGGGGAGCTGTTTTTT. Its translation: CASSPPWGGGNTGELFF.

This chain links TRBV7-2 with TRBJ1-5; D is undetermined. V was trimmed by 1 base and J by 2 bases, leaving 9 bases between them. CDR1 and CDR2 from the germline V gene are SGHTA and FQGNSA. The CDR3 loop spans 15 amino acids. The CDR3 loop is CASSLDGLGNQPQHF. CDR3 coding DNA: TGTGCCAGCAGCTTAGACGGTTTAGGCAATCAGCCCCAGCATTTT. The full variable domain, its missing parts supplied by reference TRBV7-2 and TRBJ1-5, is GAGVSQSPSNKVTEKGKDVELRCDPISGHTALYWYRQSLGQGLEFLIYFQGNSAPDKSGLPSDRFSAERTGGSVSTLTIQRTQQEDSAVYLCASSLDGLGNQPQHFGDGTRLSIL.

This chain links TRBV11-3 with TRBJ1-6; D perhaps matches TRBD1 (6 bases). This CDR3 region has 15 residues. The V gene lost 2 bases and the J gene lost 6 bases, with 11 bases spanning the gap. Germline V gene data show CDR1 as SGHNT and CDR2 as YENEEA. In DNA, the CDR3 is TGTGCCAGCAGCTTACGGACAGTCGGTAATTCACCCCTCCACTTT. Its translation: CASSLRTVGNSPLHF.

The chain uses TRBV5-1 and TRBJ2-2, with 10 positions matching TRBD2. Germline V gene sequence: CDR1 SGHRS, CDR2 YFSETQ. V trimming: 3 bases; J trimming: 5 bases; junction bases outside the gene matches: 7. The CDR3 totals 16 residues. CDR3 DNA sequence: TGCGCCAGCAGCTGGACTAGCGGCATAGGAACCGGGGAGCTGTTTTTT. This translates into CASSWTSGIGTGELFF.

The gene calls are TRBV6-2 or TRBV6-3 and TRBJ2-5; the D gene is possibly TRBD1 (6 bases). Germline V CDR1 and CDR2: MNHEY, SVGEGT. V lost 6 bases to trimming and J lost 2 bases, with 16 bases between them. CDR3 size: 15 residues. The CDR3 is CASSTYRTDQETQYF. DNA of the CDR3: TGTGCCAGCAGCACCTACCGGACAGATCAAGAGACCCAGTACTTC.

The V call is TRBV12-5, the J call TRBJ1-1; D may be TRBD1 (6 bases). Germline V gives CDR1 LGHNT, CDR2 FRNRAP. There are 15 residues in the CDR3. Trimming cost V 7 bases and J 6 bases, with 21 bases left between them. The CDR3 reads CASAGRTVGVAEAFF. As DNA, the CDR3 is TGTGCTAGTGCCGGGAGGACAGTCGGGGTGGCTGAAGCTTTCTTT.